This passage covers 28 T cell receptor beta chains from one sample sequenced in a study of blood T cell repertoires in COVID-19. Profiling relied on immunoSEQ multiplex PCR, and the TCRdb table lists in-frame clones only, not all of them. The repertoire consists of under 250,000 clones, with 70% to 85% occurring once and the leading ten covering approximately 1.3%. Sequencing input: PBMCs or T cells enriched from blood (not recorded which). The receptors here all came from a woman between 40 and 50 years old with acute COVID-19.

This clone was seen just once. The chain is built from TRBV5-1 and TRBJ1-1; D is perhaps TRBD1 (6 bases). The V gene lost 6 bases and the J gene lost 3 bases, with 12 bases spanning the gap. The CDR3 runs 13 residues. Germline loops: CDR1 SGHRS, CDR2 YFSETQ. CDR3 sequence reads: CASNRQDYTEAFF. In DNA, the CDR3 is TGCGCCAGCAATCGACAGGACTACACTGAAGCTTTCTTT.

The chain couples TRBV5-1 to TRBJ1-6; D may be TRBD1 (5 bases). Looked up from germline, CDR1 is SGHRS and CDR2 is YFSETQ. The germline V and J ends were trimmed by 1 base and 8 bases, with 10 bases remaining between them. This CDR3 has 14 residues. CDR3 in amino acids: CASSLNGADSPLHF. In DNA, the CDR3 is TGCGCCAGCAGCTTGAATGGGGCAGATTCACCCCTCCACTTT.

This sequence joins TRBV27 and TRBJ2-3; 12 bases are a match to TRBD2. The germline CDR1 and CDR2 sequences are MNHEY and SMNVEV (reference sequence). The CDR3 totals 17 residues. Unmatched junction bases numbered 10, after V lost 4 bases and J lost 5 bases. CDR3 sequence reads: CASSSTTSGSPGDTQYF. The CDR3 region has the DNA TGTGCCAGCAGTTCGACGACTAGCGGGAGTCCCGGAGATACGCAGTATTTT.

The chain is built from TRBV3-1 (or the pseudogene TRBV3-2) and TRBJ1-4; 7 positions match TRBD1. V lost 0 bases and J lost 12; bases outside the gene matches: 4. This CDR3 comprises 13 residues. CDR1 is LGHDT and CDR2 is YNNKEL in the germline V gene (reference sequence). CDR3 DNA sequence: TGTGCCAGCAGCCAAGATCCCCAGGGGGAACTGTTTTTT. This encodes CASSQDPQGELFF.

A few counts support this clone. The chain is built from TRBV11-2 and TRBJ2-3, with D maybe TRBD2 (7 bases). Germline V gene data show CDR1 as SGHAT and CDR2 as FQNNGV. CDR3 length equals 15 residues. Deletions cut 6 bases from V and 4 bases from J, with 17 bases between. The CDR3 is CASRLGGPGADTQYF. In DNA form, the CDR3 reads TGTGCCAGCAGGCTGGGGGGGCCGGGAGCAGATACGCAGTATTTT.

The V call is TRBV10-1, the J call TRBJ2-1; TRBD2 matches at 11 bases. CDR1 is WNHNN and CDR2 is SYGVQD in the germline V gene (reference sequence). CDR3 length: 16 amino acids. V gave up 3 bases and J gave up 10 bases; unmatched junction bases: 11. CDR3 residues: CASSERSGLAAAEQFF. The CDR3 bases are TGCGCCAGCAGTGAACGATCGGGACTAGCGGCGGCCGAGCAGTTCTTC.

The chain is built from TRBV7-3 and TRBJ1-6; weak D call: TRBD1 (5 bases). In germline, CDR1 is SGHTA, CDR2 FQGTGA. V gave up 2 bases and J gave up 7 bases, with 9 bases separating them. This CDR3 has 14 amino acids. The CDR3 sequence: CASSLEDNNSPLHF. The CDR3 nucleotides are TGTGCCAGCAGCTTAGAGGACAACAATTCACCCCTCCACTTT.

J is TRBJ2-3 and V is TRBV28; D call uncertain. V was pared by 4 bases and J by 0 bases, with 11 bases between. The CDR3 covers 15 residues. The germline CDR1 and CDR2 sequences are MDHEN and SYDVKM. The CDR3 region has the DNA TGTGCCAGCAGTTATCCCTCCCCTAGCACAGATACGCAGTATTTT. This codes for CASSYPSPSTDTQYF.

The rearrangement links TRBV6-5 to TRBJ2-2; 11 nucleotides line up with TRBD1. The CDR3 runs 14 residues. Germline CDR1 MNHEY, CDR2 SVGAGI. V shed 8 bases, J shed 4 bases, and the junction held 3 bases outside the gene matches. CDR3 in amino acids: CASLGTGGTGELFF. Here the CDR3 DNA reads TGTGCCAGCCTGGGGACAGGGGGCACCGGGGAGCTGTTTTTT.

Here the CDR3 DNA reads TGTGCCAGCAGGAGTCCTGGCAGGAACGAGCAGTACTTC. This gives the protein CASRSPGRNEQYF. This rearrangement joins TRBV2 to TRBJ2-7, with D unclear. This CDR3 contains 13 residues. Trimming removed 6 bases from V and 5 bases from J, with 14 bases in between. Germline V CDR1 and CDR2: SNHLY, FYNNEI.

This chain connects TRBV28 to TRBJ1-2; 8 bases align to TRBD1. Germline V CDR1 and CDR2: MDHEN, SYDVKM. The CDR3 has 15 residues. V dropped 7 bases and J dropped 4; count of bases not matched to a gene: 11. The CDR3 spells CASTSGTGLIYGYTF. The CDR3 DNA follows: TGTGCCAGCACCTCCGGGACAGGATTAATCTATGGCTACACCTTC.

J is TRBJ1-2 and V is TRBV2; D is perhaps TRBD1 (5 bases). In germline, CDR1 is SNHLY, CDR2 FYNNEI. This CDR3 has 15 amino acids. The V end was cut by 2 bases, the J end by 4 bases, with 14 bases between. In DNA, the CDR3 is TGTGCCAGCAGTGAAATGCCAGGGTCGCCCTATGGCTACACCTTC. Translation: CASSEMPGSPYGYTF.

The rearrangement joins TRBV18 to TRBJ1-3; 7 bases line up with TRBD1. After removal of 4 bases from V and 2 bases from J, the junction contained 5 bases not matched to a gene. Germline V CDR1 and CDR2: KGHSH, LQKENI. The CDR3 spans 15 residues. The CDR3, as DNA: TGTGCCAGCTCACAACCGACAGGGACTGGAAACACCATATATTTT. It is translated as CASSQPTGTGNTIYF.

The rearrangement joins TRBV11-2 to TRBJ2-7; 7 bases fit TRBD2. CDR1 is SGHAT, CDR2 FQNNGV, per germline. The CDR3 has 15 amino acids. V lost 2 bases and J lost 0; bases outside the gene matches: 4. The CDR3 sequence is CASSLMGLSSYEQYF. The CDR3 region has the DNA TGTGCCAGCAGCTTAATGGGACTAAGCTCCTACGAGCAGTACTTC.

V and J are TRBV7-9 and TRBJ1-6; tentatively, D is TRBD1 (6 bases). The germline V gene has CDR1 SEHNR and CDR2 FQNEAQ (reference sequence). This CDR3 spans 14 amino acids. Trimming removed 5 bases from V and 10 bases from J, with 15 bases in between. This CDR3 reads CASSPQRGSSPLHF. For the CDR3, the DNA is TGTGCCAGCAGCCCCCAGAGGGGGTCCTCACCCCTCCACTTT.

J is TRBJ2-5 and V is TRBV5-8, with 9 bases matching TRBD1. Germline CDR1 SGHTS, CDR2 YDEGEE. The J segment lost 5 bases and the V segment lost 4 bases, leaving 12 bases of the junction unmatched. CDR3 length: 16 residues. The CDR3 coding sequence is TGTGCCAGCAGCAGTCCGGGACAGGGAGAATATGAGACCCAGTACTTC. Translated, it gives CASSSPGQGEYETQYF.

This rearrangement joins TRBV24-1 to TRBJ2-3; 9 nucleotides align to TRBD1. V was pared by 1 base and J by 2 bases, with 3 bases of the junction left unmatched. This CDR3 has 16 residues. Germline values: CDR1 KGHDR, CDR2 SFDVKD. CDR3 sequence reads: CATSDFRDRATDTQYF. CDR3 DNA: TGTGCCACCAGTGATTTCCGGGACAGGGCCACAGATACGCAGTATTTT.

The chain joins TRBV5-4 to TRBJ1-2; TRBD1 matches at 7 bases. The V segment lost 7 bases and the J segment 8 bases; nucleotides outside the gene matches: 8. The germline V gene has CDR1 SGHNT and CDR2 YYREEE (reference sequence). The CDR3 consists of 12 residues. The CDR3 sequence is CASAVTGEGYTF. DNA for the CDR3: TGTGCCAGCGCAGTCACAGGGGAAGGCTACACCTTC.

This clone occurred once. V and J are TRBV11-3 and TRBJ2-7; no firm D call. Germline lookup yields CDR1 SGHNT and CDR2 YENEEA. Deletions cut 0 bases from V and 4 bases from J, with 7 bases between. CDR3 length: 13 amino acids. Here the CDR3 DNA reads TGTGCCAGCAGCTTAGATTCCGAGTACGAGCAGTACTTC. Translating it yields CASSLDSEYEQYF.

CDR3 DNA sequence: TGTGCCAGTAGACAGACCGGGACAGGGCAAGAGACCCAGTACTTC. This encodes CASRQTGTGQETQYF. The J gene is TRBJ2-5, the V gene TRBV19; 9 bases fit TRBD1. The trim removed 6 bases at V and 2 bases at J, leaving 7 bases unmatched. CDR3 length: 15 amino acids. CDR1 LNHDA and CDR2 SQIVND come from the germline V gene (reference sequence). Using reference TRBV19 and TRBJ2-5 for the parts outside the CDR3, the full variable domain is DGGITQSPKYLFRKEGQNVTLSCEQNLNHDAMYWYRQDPGQGLRLIYYSQIVNDFQKGDIAEGYSVSREKKESFPLTVTSAQKNPTAFYLCASRQTGTGQETQYFGPGTRLLVL.

The V and J genes are TRBV7-3 and TRBJ2-5, with 9 positions matching TRBD1. The CDR3 loop spans 15 amino acids. CDR1 is SGHTA, CDR2 FQGTGA, per germline. The V gene end was trimmed by 5 bases and the J gene end by 5 bases; junction bases not matched to a gene: 9. CDR3 nucleotide sequence: TGTGCCAGCAGCCCTACCGGGACAGGGACGGAGACCCAGTACTTC. This gives the protein CASSPTGTGTETQYF. Combining the CDR3 with reference TRBV7-3 and TRBJ2-5 gives the whole variable domain GAGVSQTPSNKVTEKGKYVELRCDPISGHTALYWYRQSLGQGPEFLIYFQGTGAADDSGLPNDRFFAVRPEGSVSTLKIQRTERGDSAVYLCASSPTGTGTETQYFGPGTRLLVL.

V usage is TRBV9 and J usage is TRBJ1-4, with a possible D match to TRBD1 (5 bases). The CDR3 sequence is 15 residues long. Looked up from germline, CDR1 is SGDLS and CDR2 is YYNGEE. V lost 0 bases and J lost 8, with 14 bases in between. This chain's CDR3 is CASSVGGGVREKLFF. The CDR3 nucleotides read TGTGCCAGCAGCGTAGGCGGAGGGGTGAGGGAAAAACTGTTTTTT.

The rearrangement uses TRBV7-9 and TRBJ1-1; perhaps TRBD1 as D (5 bases). Germline V CDR1 and CDR2: SEHNR, FQNEAQ (reference sequence). Trimming left V 6 bases short and J 3 bases short, with 11 bases between. The CDR3 consists of 13 residues. The chain's CDR3 is CASRMTEYTEAFF. The CDR3 DNA reads TGTGCCAGCAGAATGACAGAATACACTGAAGCTTTCTTT.

The V and J genes are TRBV19 and TRBJ1-3, with 8 bases lining up with TRBD1. This CDR3 comprises 17 residues. Germline loops: CDR1 LNHDA, CDR2 SQIVND (reference sequence). V trimming: 6 bases; J trimming: 2 bases; junction bases outside the gene matches: 12. The DNA for the CDR3 is TGTGCCAGTAGGAATCCTGGACAGGGACCGACTGGAAACACCATATATTTT. Protein: CASRNPGQGPTGNTIYF.

V usage is TRBV3-1 (or the pseudogene TRBV3-2) and J usage is TRBJ1-2; 7 nucleotides line up with TRBD1. This CDR3 spans 12 amino acids. CDR1 and CDR2 (germline): LGHDT, YNNKEL (reference sequence). Trimming at V came to 6 bases and at J to 7 bases, leaving 5 bases not matched to a gene. CDR3 protein: CASRRQGTGYTF. DNA for the CDR3: TGTGCCAGCAGGCGACAGGGTACTGGCTACACCTTC.

The chain employs TRBV19 and TRBJ2-1, with 7 positions matching TRBD2. V lost 8 bases to trimming and J lost 4 bases; unmatched junction nucleotides: 11. This CDR3 region has 15 residues. Germline V gives CDR1 LNHDA, CDR2 SQIVND (reference sequence). This CDR3 reads CASAMAGVLYNEQFF. DNA for the CDR3: TGTGCCAGTGCTATGGCGGGGGTCCTATACAATGAGCAGTTCTTC.

The V and J genes are TRBV7-2 and TRBJ2-1; 8 bases agree with TRBD2. From germline, CDR1 is SGHTA and CDR2 FQGNSA. The V segment lost 3 bases and the J segment 8 bases; nucleotides outside the gene matches: 9. The CDR3 has 15 residues. The CDR3 DNA is TGTGCCAGCAGCTTGGGAAGCGGGAGAAGTTATGAGCAGTTCTTC. Its protein is CASSLGSGRSYEQFF. Drawing the rest from reference TRBV7-2 and TRBJ2-1, the complete variable domain is GAGVSQSPSNKVTEKGKDVELRCDPISGHTALYWYRQSLGQGLEFLIYFQGNSAPDKSGLPSDRFSAERTGGSVSTLTIQRTQQEDSAVYLCASSLGSGRSYEQFFGPGTRLTVL.

The rearrangement uses TRBV18 and TRBJ2-2, with D possibly being TRBD1 (6 bases). The germline CDR1 and CDR2 sequences are KGHSH and LQKENI. Trimming cost V 0 bases and J 5 bases, with 13 bases left between them. CDR3 length: 16 amino acids. CDR3 loop: CASSPPQGRDTGELFF. The CDR3 nucleotides are TGTGCCAGCTCACCACCACAGGGAAGGGATACCGGGGAGCTGTTTTTT.